Listed here are 7 T cell receptor beta chains from one sample, sequenced in a study of cytomegalovirus exposure and HLA in healthy donors (dated by TCRdb to about 2017). Library generation was performed with the immunoSEQ multiplex PCR assay. The multiplex PCR relied on a mix of 60 forward primers for TCR Vbeta segments and 13 reverse primers for TCR Jbeta segments. Here the immuneACCESS table is served through TCRdb, limited to in-frame sequences with V and J called. Missing clones are a known gap in these copies; in checked studies unresolved V genes cover under half, and the rest lacks a known reason. The table for this sample lists approximately 190,000 clones; 65% to 85% of them were counted only once. Of the sample, about 3.8% falls within the top ten clones. The sequencing input was PBMCs. The receptors were gathered from a man aged 50 to 60 in good health and CMV-seronegative.

The V and J genes are TRBV7-2 and TRBJ1-5; unclear D gene. The CDR3 length is 15 residues. Trimming took 3 bases from V and 8 from J, leaving 17 bases between them. Germline lookup yields CDR1 SGHTA and CDR2 FQGNSA. This CDR3 reads CASSFYGEGGEPQHF. The CDR3 DNA is TGTGCCAGCAGCTTTTACGGGGAGGGTGGGGAGCCCCAGCATTTT.

The CDR3 nucleotides are TGTGCTAGTGGCCAGGATAGCTCCTACGAGCAGTACTTC. This encodes CASGQDSSYEQYF. The rearrangement links TRBV12-5 to TRBJ2-7; D is undetermined. In germline, CDR1 is LGHNT, CDR2 FRNRAP. V was clipped by 6 bases and J by 0 bases, with 9 bases between them. CDR3 length equals 13 residues.

The CDR3 nucleotides read TGTGCCAGCAGCTTATTAGGGGGCACTGAAGCTTTCTTT. Protein product: CASSLLGGTEAFF. The rearrangement links TRBV7-3 to TRBJ1-1, with a possible D match to TRBD1 (6 bases). There are 13 residues in the CDR3. V was trimmed by 2 bases and J by 4 bases, leaving 8 bases between them. In germline, CDR1 is SGHTA, CDR2 FQGTGA.

In DNA, the CDR3 is TGTGCCAGCAGTGAAGACCGGGACAGGGTATTCGGCGAGCAGTACTTC. It yields the protein CASSEDRDRVFGEQYF. The chain is built from TRBV25-1 and TRBJ2-7; 9 positions match TRBD1. The length of the CDR3 is 16 residues. The trim removed 2 bases at V and 6 bases at J, leaving 11 bases unmatched. Germline CDR1 MGHDK, CDR2 SYGVNS.

This chain connects TRBV7-3 to TRBJ2-3, with 7 bases lining up with TRBD2. The CDR3 sequence is 13 residues long. The J segment lost 6 bases and the V segment lost 8 bases, leaving 8 bases of the junction unmatched. Germline V lookup: CDR1 SGHTA, CDR2 FQGTGA. CDR3 bases: TGTGCCAGCGGTCCGAGGGGAGGGGATACGCAGTATTTT. Its translation is CASGPRGGDTQYF.

J is TRBJ2-7 and V is TRBV5-5; possibly TRBD2 for D (5 bases). The V gene's germline CDR1 is SGHKS and CDR2 YYEKEE (reference sequence). The CDR3 spans 15 residues. V was pared by 0 bases and J by 0 bases, with 10 bases between. CDR3 sequence (DNA): TGTGCCAGCAGCTTGGCGGGGATACCCTCCTACGAGCAGTACTTC. The encoded protein is CASSLAGIPSYEQYF.

This clone was observed a few times. The chain employs TRBV6-1 and TRBJ1-1; 7 bases are a match to TRBD1. Germline V lookup: CDR1 MNHNS, CDR2 SASEGT. J gave up 10 bases and V 5 bases, and 10 bases lay outside the gene matches. This CDR3 comprises 13 residues. The CDR3 region is CASSTPGTERAFF. CDR3 coding DNA: TGTGCCAGCAGTACCCCCGGGACAGAGCGAGCTTTCTTT.